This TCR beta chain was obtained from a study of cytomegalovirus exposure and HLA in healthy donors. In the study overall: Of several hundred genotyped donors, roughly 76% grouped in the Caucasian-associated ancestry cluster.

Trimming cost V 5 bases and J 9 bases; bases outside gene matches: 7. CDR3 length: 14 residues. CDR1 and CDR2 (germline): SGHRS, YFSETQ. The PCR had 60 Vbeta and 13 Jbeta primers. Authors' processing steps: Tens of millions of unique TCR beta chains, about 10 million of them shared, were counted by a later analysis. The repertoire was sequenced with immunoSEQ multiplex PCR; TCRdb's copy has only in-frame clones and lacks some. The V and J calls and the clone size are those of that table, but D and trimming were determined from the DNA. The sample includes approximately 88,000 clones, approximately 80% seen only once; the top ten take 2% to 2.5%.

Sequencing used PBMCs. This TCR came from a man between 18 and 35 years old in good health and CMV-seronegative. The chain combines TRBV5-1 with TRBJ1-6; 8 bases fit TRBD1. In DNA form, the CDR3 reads TGCGCCAGCAGTGGTCAGGGGGCAGGTTCACCCCTCCACTTT. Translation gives CASSGQGAGSPLHF.